This TCR gamma chain was sequenced for a study of Vδ1+ human thymocytes. Regarding the study as a whole: Unlike peripheral blood Vdelta1+ controls, thymic delta-chain sequences included 20% to 25% Vdelta2 and few Vdelta3. Thymic TRG and TRD repertoires appeared highly polyclonal, with Gaussian CDR3 length distributions. TRD repertoires were essentially private, unlike widely shared TRG clonotypes.

Alphabeta T cells were depleted, then CD3+ Vdelta1+ Vdelta2- thymocytes were FACS-sorted. The J segment lost 4 bases and the V segment lost 0 bases, leaving 6 bases of the junction unmatched. The CDR3 has 14 residues. Germline values: CDR1 VTNTFY, CDR2 YDVSTARD (reference sequence). Extracted RNA was reverse transcribed into cDNA. Multiplex PCR used pooled V-gene forward primers and a constant-region reverse primer to amplify CDR3s. TCRdb re-called clones from the multiplex PCR reads using CATT. The table has over 20,000 gamma-chain clones, roughly an eighth seen once; the top ten hold roughly 2%. This clone has a handful of counts. What it binds is unknown.

The sample was Vdelta1+ gamma-delta thymocytes from the thymus. The subset here: FACS-sorted CD3+ TCRalphabeta- TCRVdelta1+ TCRVdelta2- thymocytes. The chain employs TRGV3 and TRGJ1 or TRGJ2. This clonotype originated in a child under two years old who had congenital heart surgery. The CDR3 nucleotides read TGTGCCACCTGGGACAGGCCAGAGTATTATAAGAAACTCTTT. Amino acid sequence: CATWDRPEYYKKLF.